These 30 T cell receptor beta chains originate from one sample sequenced in a study of blood T cells in healthy people across ages. It was with a sample-barcoded 5' primer and a J-beta primer mix that a second PCR of roughly 7 to 12 cycles was run. MiXCR, applied by TCRdb to the 5' RACE reads, yields one record per CDR3 protein. The table has around 1,100,000 distinct CDR3 sequences, roughly two fifths seen once; the top ten hold 13%. The sequenced sample was blood. The receptors stem from a man younger than 35 in good health.

V and J are TRBV25-1 and TRBJ1-1; D is perhaps TRBD1 (5 bases). CDR3 length equals 13 residues. Per the germline V gene, CDR1 is MGHDK and CDR2 is SYGVNS. V lost 7 bases and J 7 bases, leaving 16 bases between the germline ends. The CDR3 here is CASTPFGADEAFF. For the CDR3, the DNA is TGTGCCAGCACCCCTTTCGGGGCTGATGAAGCTTTCTTT.

This chain uses TRBV12-5 with TRBJ2-5; D is perhaps TRBD2 (6 bases). The CDR3 extends over 14 amino acids. Trimming took 5 bases from V and 4 from J, leaving 14 bases between them. Germline V gene lookup returns CDR1 LGHNT and CDR2 FRNRAP. In DNA, the CDR3 is TGTGCTAGTGGTAAAACTAGCAACGGAGAGACCCAGTACTTC. Its translation is CASGKTSNGETQYF. The variable domain in full, with the rest retrieved from reference TRBV12-5 and TRBJ2-5, is DARVTQTPRHKVTEMGQEVTMRCQPILGHNTVFWYRQTMMQGLELLAYFRNRAPLDDSGMPKDRFSAEMPDATLATLKIQPSEPRDSAVYFCASGKTSNGETQYFGPGTRLLVL.

For the CDR3, the DNA is TGTGCCAGCAGTTTAGCCCAGGGCGGGGGGTTCGTCGGAAAACTGTTTTTT. Amino acid sequence: CASSLAQGGGFVGKLFF. The chain combines TRBV12-3 or TRBV12-4 with TRBJ1-4; TRBD1 is a possible D gene (5 bases). The CDR3 runs to 17 residues. Trimming shortened V by 0 bases and J by 10 bases, and 21 bases separated the two germline ends.

The CDR3 spells CASSLNRDSSYEQYF. CDR3 bases: TGCGCCAGCAGCCTAAACCGGGACAGTTCCTACGAGCAGTACTTC. V gene TRBV5-1 combines with J gene TRBJ2-7; 7 bases match TRBD1. This CDR3 has 15 amino acids. J lost 1 base, V lost 4 bases, and 8 bases had no gene match. CDR1 and CDR2 from the germline V gene are SGHRS and YFSETQ. The full variable domain, completed using reference TRBV5-1 and TRBJ2-7, is KAGVTQTPRYLIKTRGQQVTLSCSPISGHRSVSWYQQTPGQGLQFLFEYFSETQRNKGNFPGRFSGRQFSNSRSEMNVSTLELGDSALYLCASSLNRDSSYEQYFGPGTRLTVT.

With regard to this clonotype: One junction end does not reproduce the germline sequence, and a read error may be involved. The chain has TRBV6-1 and TRBJ2-3, with D unresolved. In germline, CDR1 is MNHNS, CDR2 SASEGT. This CDR3 region has 15 residues. CDR3 residues: CASSEGRETTDTQYF. CDR3 in DNA: TGTGCCAGCAGCGAAGGACGAGAAACCACAGATACGCAGTATTTT.

Of note for this clonotype: This sequence may be a read error, since a much larger clone differs from it by one base. V gene TRBV25-1 combines with J gene TRBJ2-1; D is uncertain. The DNA end is more similar to TRBJ2-7, so the J call may be wrong. Germline loops: CDR1 MGHDK, CDR2 SYGVNS. This CDR3 comprises 13 residues. CDR3 in amino acids: CASRREVYNEQYF. The DNA for the CDR3 is TGTGCCAGCAGACGCGAGGTATACAATGAGCAGTACTTC.

The chain employs TRBV29-1 and TRBJ1-2; 8 bases are shared with TRBD1. Trimming removed 6 bases from V and 5 bases from J; junction bases left unmatched: 11. Germline-derived CDR1 and CDR2 are SQVTM and ANQGSEA. The CDR3 runs 14 residues. CDR3 residues: CSVTKSGQDYGYTF. The CDR3 region has the DNA TGCAGCGTGACAAAATCGGGACAGGATTATGGCTACACCTTC. The full variable domain, its missing parts supplied by reference TRBV29-1 and TRBJ1-2, is SAVISQKPSRDICQRGTSLTIQCQVDSQVTMMFWYRQQPGQSLTLIATANQGSEATYESGFVIDKFPISRPNLTFSTLTVSNMSPEDSSIYLCSVTKSGQDYGYTFGSGTRLTVV.

V is TRBV12-3 or TRBV12-4 and J is TRBJ1-5; D gene ambiguous. The length of the CDR3 is 15 residues. V was cut by 4 bases and J by 5 bases, with 15 bases left in between. CDR3 loop: CASSWAAELDQPQHF. The CDR3 coding sequence is TGTGCCAGCAGTTGGGCTGCGGAGCTAGATCAGCCCCAGCATTTT.

The rearrangement joins TRBV29-1 to TRBJ1-2; 9 bases map to TRBD1. This CDR3 comprises 16 residues. V gave up 0 bases and J gave up 2 bases; unmatched junction bases: 7. CDR1 and CDR2 (germline): SQVTM, ANQGSEA. CDR3 bases: TGCAGCGTTGAAGATACCTACAGGGGGCTGAACTATGGCTACACCTTC. It specifies CSVEDTYRGLNYGYTF. Drawing the rest from reference TRBV29-1 and TRBJ1-2, the complete variable domain is SAVISQKPSRDICQRGTSLTIQCQVDSQVTMMFWYRQQPGQSLTLIATANQGSEATYESGFVIDKFPISRPNLTFSTLTVSNMSPEDSSIYLCSVEDTYRGLNYGYTFGSGTRLTVV.

This chain uses TRBV5-1 with TRBJ2-1; 7 bases are a match to TRBD1. The end of the DNA is better explained by TRBJ2-7, so the J call may be wrong. Germline CDR1 is SGHRS and CDR2 is YFSETQ. CDR3 size: 16 residues. The CDR3 here is CASSSSGGVSYNEQYF. The CDR3 DNA follows: TGCGCCAGCAGCTCCTCAGGGGGTGTGTCCTACAATGAGCAGTACTTC.

The V gene is TRBV15, the J gene TRBJ2-1, with 12 nucleotides matching TRBD2. Germline CDR1 and CDR2: LNHNV and YYDKDF (reference sequence). Unmatched junction bases numbered 7, after V lost 0 bases and J lost 4 bases. The CDR3 consists of 18 residues. The CDR3: CATSRDRLAGGPYNEQFF. Written as DNA, the CDR3 is TGTGCCACCAGCAGAGATCGGCTAGCGGGGGGGCCTTACAATGAGCAGTTCTTC.

Only a few counts were recorded for this clonotype. The CDR3 DNA follows: TGTGCCAGCAGTTTTGCCTCGGGCTACACCTTC. It encodes CASSFASGYTF. The chain employs TRBV12-3 or TRBV12-4 and TRBJ1-2; D not resolved. The CDR3 is 11 residues long. Trimming pared 3 bases from V and 8 bases from J, leaving 7 bases between.

This clonotype was detected only a few times. This chain joins TRBV4-1 and TRBJ1-2; perhaps TRBD1 as D (6 bases). With 3 bases removed from V and 3 bases from J, the gap between germline ends came to 17 bases. The germline V gene encodes CDR1 MGHRA and CDR2 YSYEKL. CDR3 length: 16 residues. As DNA, the CDR3 is TGCGCCAGCAGCCACGCACCGGATGACAGGTACTATGGCTACACCTTC. This sequence encodes CASSHAPDDRYYGYTF.

This clonotype was seen repeatedly, ten times or more. The chain employs TRBV4-3 and TRBJ2-3; D uncertain. This CDR3 has 15 residues. The germline CDR1 and CDR2 sequences are LGHNA and YSLEER. V lost 0 bases and J 0 bases, leaving 7 bases between the germline ends. CDR3 residues: CASSQDVRSTDTQYF. CDR3 sequence (DNA): TGCGCCAGCAGCCAAGATGTAAGAAGCACAGATACGCAGTATTTT.

The CDR3 DNA reads TGCAGTGCTAGACGTAATCCGGGACTAGCGGGGGACCAATACTACAATGAGCAGTTCTTC. Residues: CSARRNPGLAGDQYYNEQFF. The chain has TRBV20-1 and TRBJ2-1; 14 nucleotides align to TRBD2. V shed 2 bases and J 3 bases; nucleotides not matched to a gene: 15. Per germline, CDR1 DFQATT and CDR2 SNEGSKA (reference sequence). The CDR3 contains 20 residues.

This clonotype came up a few times. The chain recombines TRBV7-2 with TRBJ1-2, with 7 bases identical to TRBD1. The CDR3 sequence is 16 residues long. The germline V gene encodes CDR1 SGHTA and CDR2 FQGNSA. With 1 base clipped from V and 0 bases from J, the junction kept 5 bases outside the gene matches. The CDR3: CASSLVTGDTNYGYTF. Written as DNA, the CDR3 is TGTGCCAGCAGCTTAGTTACAGGGGACACTAACTATGGCTACACCTTC.

The sample holds a few counts of this clonotype. This chain uses TRBV7-3 with TRBJ1-2, with 8 bases identical to TRBD1. V dropped 5 bases and J dropped 0; count of bases not matched to a gene: 11. The CDR3 runs 17 residues. Looked up from germline, CDR1 is SGHTA and CDR2 is FQGTGA. CDR3 sequence (DNA): TGTGCCAGCAGCCCCCTCGCCGGGACAGGCGCTAACTATGGCTACACCTTC. Translation: CASSPLAGTGANYGYTF.

This sequence joins TRBV6-5 and TRBJ1-1, with D possibly TRBD1 on 5 matching bases. The CDR3 is 15 amino acids. V dropped 2 bases and J dropped 1 base, with 11 bases sitting between them. Germline CDR1 is MNHEY and CDR2 is SVGAGI. The CDR3 sequence is CASSYLGGPNTEAFF. DNA for the CDR3: TGTGCCAGCAGTTACCTGGGGGGACCGAACACTGAAGCTTTCTTT.

The V gene is TRBV9, the J gene TRBJ1-1; D gene uncertain. Trimming shortened V by 0 bases and J by 0 bases, and 6 bases separated the two germline ends. Looked up from germline, CDR1 is SGDLS and CDR2 is YYNGEE. The CDR3 contains 14 residues. The CDR3 DNA is TGTGCCAGCAGCGTAGCGACTCTGAACACTGAAGCTTTCTTT. Protein sequence: CASSVATLNTEAFF.

The chain joins TRBV20-1 to TRBJ1-2; D not resolved. The CDR3 extends over 13 amino acids. The germline V and J ends were trimmed by 3 bases and 4 bases, with 12 bases remaining between them. Germline CDR1 and CDR2: DFQATT and SNEGSKA (reference sequence). The CDR3 spells CSASHKEFYGYTF. In nucleotides, the CDR3 is TGCAGTGCTAGCCATAAGGAATTCTATGGCTACACCTTC.

V gene TRBV7-9 combines with J gene TRBJ1-6, with 9 bases aligning to TRBD1. This CDR3 contains 16 residues. Germline assignment: CDR1 SEHNR and CDR2 FQNEAQ (reference sequence). V was clipped by 4 bases and J by 7 bases; unmatched bases: 8. CDR3 protein: CASSSNRGLQNSPLHF. The CDR3 nucleotides are TGTGCCAGCAGCTCCAACAGGGGGCTTCAGAATTCACCCCTCCACTTT.

This clonotype is a singleton in its sample. The V and J genes are TRBV28 and TRBJ2-1; TRBD1 is a possible D gene (6 bases). This CDR3 spans 15 amino acids. Germline V CDR1 and CDR2: MDHEN, SYDVKM. Trimming shortened V by 6 bases and J by 5 bases, and 17 bases separated the two germline ends. CDR3 bases: TGTGCCAGCAGCCCCGGGACAAGGGACCACAATGAGCAGTTCTTC. Translation gives CASSPGTRDHNEQFF.

The CDR3 region has the DNA TGTGCCAGCAGTTTTTTCGGTCGGGGGGCGGATACGCAGTATTTT. This codes for CASSFFGRGADTQYF. The chain uses TRBV27 and TRBJ2-3; tentatively, D is TRBD2 (7 bases). Germline assignment: CDR1 MNHEY and CDR2 SMNVEV (reference sequence). This CDR3 contains 15 residues. Trimming took 3 bases from V and 6 from J, leaving 16 bases between them.

The chain joins TRBV7-2 to TRBJ2-1, with a possible D match to TRBD2 (6 bases). Per germline, CDR1 SGHTA and CDR2 FQGNSA. This CDR3 is 13 amino acids long. V dropped 5 bases and J dropped 7 bases, with 12 bases sitting between them. The DNA of the CDR3 is TGTGCCAGCAGCGAGCTAGCGCGGAATGAGCAGTTCTTC. It is translated as CASSELARNEQFF.

Here the CDR3 reads CASSPPREYNEQFF. The CDR3 bases are TGTGCCAGCAGCCCCCCACGAGAGTACAATGAGCAGTTCTTC. V usage is TRBV4-2 and J usage is TRBJ2-1; D uncertain. CDR3 length: 14 amino acids. V gave up 4 bases and J gave up 4 bases, with 11 bases separating them. Germline V CDR1 and CDR2: LGHNA, YNFKEQ.

The J gene is TRBJ2-2, the V gene TRBV7-2; 7 positions agree with TRBD1. The V gene end was trimmed by 5 bases and the J gene end by 4 bases; junction bases not matched to a gene: 4. Per germline, CDR1 SGHTA and CDR2 FQGNSA. The CDR3 length is 14 residues. The DNA of the CDR3 is TGTGCCAGCAGCGTCCCAGGGGGCACCGGGGAGCTGTTTTTT. It is translated as CASSVPGGTGELFF.

This clonotype was seen only a few times. V gene TRBV29-1 combines with J gene TRBJ2-3; TRBD2 matches 11 bases. With V trimmed by 7 bases and J by 1 base, 7 bases remained unmatched. CDR3 size: 15 residues. CDR1 is SQVTM, CDR2 ANQGSEA, per germline. In DNA, the CDR3 is TGCAGCGCGAGAACGACTAGCGGGGGCACAGATACGCAGTATTTT. It codes for CSARTTSGGTDTQYF.

The rearrangement uses TRBV7-9 and TRBJ1-6; no clear D gene. The length of the CDR3 is 14 residues. Germline CDR1 reads SEHNR; CDR2 reads FQNEAQ (reference sequence). Trimming pared 1 base from V and 9 bases from J, leaving 10 bases between. In nucleotides, the CDR3 is TGTGCCAGCAGCTTAGACGGCGGGTTTTCACCCCTCCACTTT. Its protein product is CASSLDGGFSPLHF.

Of note for this clonotype: No conserved phenylalanine or tryptophan ends this CDR3, so it is likely a read error. The chain carries TRBV20-1 and TRBJ1-2; weak D call: TRBD1 (6 bases). The CDR3 extends over 14 amino acids. V was pared by 4 bases and J by 4 bases, with 16 bases between. Germline CDR1 reads DFQATT; CDR2 reads SNEGSKA (reference sequence). CDR3 protein: CSAKNREVSYGYTL. DNA of the CDR3: TGCAGTGCTAAAAACAGGGAAGTGAGCTATGGCTACACCTTG.

The chain employs TRBV12-3 or TRBV12-4 and TRBJ2-1; D is possibly TRBD2 (6 bases). V lost 6 bases to trimming and J lost 2 bases, with 17 bases between them. This CDR3 contains 16 residues. This chain's CDR3 is CASSPRLERTYNEQFF. The CDR3 nucleotides read TGTGCCAGCAGCCCACGACTAGAAAGGACCTACAATGAGCAGTTCTTC.